These 28 T cell receptor beta chains came from one sample sequenced in a study of blood T cell repertoires in COVID-19. The protocol was immunoSEQ multiplex PCR, while the TCRdb copy is restricted to in-frame clones and leaves out a portion. There are tens of thousands of clones in the sample; approximately 79% occur only once, and around 11% lies in the top ten. Material for sequencing was peripheral blood. All receptors derive from a man between 70 and 80 years old with acute or convalescent COVID-19.

The chain couples TRBV2 to TRBJ1-1; tentatively, D is TRBD1 (5 bases). This CDR3 is built from 15 residues. The germline V gene has CDR1 SNHLY and CDR2 FYNNEI. V lost 4 bases to trimming and J lost 1 base, with 13 bases between them. The CDR3 bases are TGTGCCAGCAGTGGTTCGACAGTCTGGAACACTGAAGCTTTCTTT. Protein product: CASSGSTVWNTEAFF.

The chain couples TRBV11-2 to TRBJ1-3, with D uncertain. V gave up 1 base and J gave up 0 bases, with 10 bases separating them. The CDR3 totals 16 residues. Germline V CDR1 and CDR2: SGHAT, FQNNGV. CDR3 in amino acids: CASSLGGGFSGNTIYF. DNA of the CDR3: TGTGCCAGCAGCTTAGGTGGCGGCTTCTCTGGAAACACCATATATTTT.

The chain has TRBV15 and TRBJ1-2; D gene unclear. Germline CDR1 is LNHNV and CDR2 is YYDKDF (reference sequence). This CDR3 comprises 13 residues. The V end was cut by 3 bases, the J end by 4 bases, with 9 bases between. CDR3 DNA sequence: TGTGCCACCAGCAGTGCCCACAGCTATGGCTACACCTTC. This translates into CATSSAHSYGYTF. The variable domain in full, with the rest retrieved from reference TRBV15 and TRBJ1-2, is DAMVIQNPRYQVTQFGKPVTLSCSQTLNHNVMYWYQQKSSQAPKLLFHYYDKDFNNEADTPDNFQSRRPNTSFCFLDIRSPGLGDTAMYLCATSSAHSYGYTFGSGTRLTVV.

This chain connects TRBV28 to TRBJ2-3, with D uncertain. CDR1 is MDHEN, CDR2 SYDVKM, per germline. The CDR3 length is 14 residues. V lost 3 bases and J lost 0, with 7 bases in between. The CDR3 bases are TGTGCCAGCAGTTTTGCGGCTAGCACAGATACGCAGTATTTT. Protein: CASSFAASTDTQYF.

J is TRBJ2-1 and V is TRBV7-6; D may be TRBD1 (5 bases). The germline CDR1 and CDR2 sequences are SGHVS and FNYEAQ. The CDR3 is 13 residues long. V lost 0 bases to trimming and J lost 7 bases, with 7 bases between them. The CDR3 DNA sequence: TGTGCCAGCAGCTTAGCCCCAGGGAATGAGCAGTTCTTC. It translates to CASSLAPGNEQFF.

This chain uses TRBV5-1 with TRBJ2-3; weak D call: TRBD2 (5 bases). This CDR3 comprises 12 residues. Germline CDR1 and CDR2: SGHRS and YFSETQ. V lost 2 bases, J lost 6 bases, and 7 bases lay in between. The CDR3 is CASSFEGDTQYF. Here the CDR3 DNA reads TGCGCCAGCAGCTTTGAGGGTGATACGCAGTATTTT. Using reference TRBV5-1 and TRBJ2-3 for the parts outside the CDR3, the full variable domain is KAGVTQTPRYLIKTRGQQVTLSCSPISGHRSVSWYQQTPGQGLQFLFEYFSETQRNKGNFPGRFSGRQFSNSRSEMNVSTLELGDSALYLCASSFEGDTQYFGPGTRLTVL.

The chain joins TRBV10-3 to TRBJ1-1; 9 positions agree with TRBD1. Unmatched junction bases numbered 7, after V lost 10 bases and J lost 4 bases. CDR3 length: 13 residues. The germline V gene encodes CDR1 ENHRY and CDR2 SYGVKD. CDR3 loop: CATEDRGATEAFF. CDR3 coding DNA: TGTGCCACCGAGGACAGGGGCGCCACTGAAGCTTTCTTT.

This clone came up a few times. The chain combines TRBV5-4 with TRBJ2-7; possible D gene TRBD1, 5 bases. The CDR3 length is 13 residues. The germline V and J ends were trimmed by 3 bases and 7 bases, with 14 bases remaining between them. From germline, CDR1 is SGHNT and CDR2 YYREEE (reference sequence). Here the CDR3 DNA reads TGTGCCAGCAGCTGGCAGGGCTTAGGGGAGCAGTACTTC. It is translated as CASSWQGLGEQYF.

This clone was seen more than once but under ten times. The CDR3 coding sequence is TGTGCCTGGGATCCGGGACAACACTACGAGCAGTACTTC. Translation: CAWDPGQHYEQYF. This chain uses TRBV30 with TRBJ2-7; D perhaps matches TRBD1 (6 bases). The CDR3 totals 13 residues. The germline V and J ends were trimmed by 5 bases and 3 bases, with 14 bases remaining between them. Germline V gives CDR1 GTSNPN, CDR2 SVGIG (reference sequence).

The chain employs TRBV29-1 and TRBJ2-1; TRBD2 might be the D (5 bases). Germline CDR1 SQVTM, CDR2 ANQGSEA. V lost 6 bases to trimming and J lost 10 bases, with 13 bases between them. The CDR3 runs to 11 residues. CDR3 in amino acids: CSVRTGFEQFF. The CDR3 bases are TGCAGCGTCCGGACGGGGTTCGAGCAGTTCTTC.

The V and J genes are TRBV19 and TRBJ1-2; 9 positions agree with TRBD1. Germline CDR1 reads LNHDA; CDR2 reads SQIVND (reference sequence). The CDR3 is 15 residues long. The junction had 10 bases not matched to a gene; V was cut back by 5 bases and J by 6 bases. CDR3 residues: CASSFQTTGGDGYTF. Here the CDR3 DNA reads TGTGCCAGTAGTTTTCAGACTACAGGGGGCGATGGCTACACCTTC.

The V and J genes are TRBV5-4 and TRBJ2-2, with TRBD2 matching 11 bases. Germline V lookup: CDR1 SGHNT, CDR2 YYREEE (reference sequence). The CDR3 runs 16 residues. V trimming: 0 bases; J trimming: 4 bases; junction bases outside the gene matches: 2. The CDR3: CASSLVAGGITGELFF. CDR3 sequence (DNA): TGTGCCAGCAGCTTGGTAGCGGGGGGGATCACCGGGGAGCTGTTTTTT.

DNA of the CDR3: TGTGCCACCAGTGGGTCAGGGCCCTATGGCTACACCTTC. This codes for CATSGSGPYGYTF. This chain joins TRBV24-1 and TRBJ1-2, with D possibly TRBD1 on 5 matching bases. CDR3 size: 13 residues. The V and J ends lost 5 bases and 4 bases respectively, with 10 bases between them. Germline values: CDR1 KGHDR, CDR2 SFDVKD.

This rearrangement joins TRBV25-1 to TRBJ2-7, with 9 bases that match TRBD1. The ends lost 2 bases at V and 4 bases at J; junction bases unmatched: 3. The CDR3 length is 14 residues. Per germline, CDR1 MGHDK and CDR2 SYGVNS. This chain's CDR3 is CASSEGTGIYEQYF. The CDR3 region has the DNA TGTGCCAGCAGTGAAGGGACAGGGATTTACGAGCAGTACTTC.

This clone was detected once. This chain connects TRBV14 to TRBJ1-1; tentatively, D is TRBD1 (6 bases). This CDR3 spans 14 amino acids. CDR1 SGHDN and CDR2 FVKESK come from the germline V gene. The V gene lost 1 base and the J gene lost 4 bases, with 10 bases spanning the gap. Written as DNA, the CDR3 is TGTGCCAGCAGCCAAGTCCGGGGGGCCACTGAAGCTTTCTTT. This codes for CASSQVRGATEAFF.

The chain carries TRBV3-1 (or the pseudogene TRBV3-2) and TRBJ2-5; 13 bases fit TRBD2. This CDR3 has 19 residues. Germline CDR1 and CDR2: LGHDT and YNNKEL (reference sequence). V dropped 0 bases and J dropped 4; count of bases not matched to a gene: 11. DNA for the CDR3: TGTGCCAGCAGCCAAGAAGGCGGGACTAGCGGGGAAGTGGGAGAGACCCAGTACTTC. This codes for CASSQEGGTSGEVGETQYF.

In DNA, the CDR3 is TGTGCCAGCAGTGAAGCGAAGACAGGAGATCAGCCCCAGCATTTT. Protein product: CASSEAKTGDQPQHF. The V and J genes are TRBV2 and TRBJ1-5; weak D call: TRBD1 (6 bases). The V and J ends lost 0 bases and 5 bases respectively, with 11 bases between them. Germline loops: CDR1 SNHLY, CDR2 FYNNEI. The CDR3 loop spans 15 amino acids. Variable domain in full (rest from reference TRBV2 and TRBJ1-5): EPEVTQTPSHQVTQMGQEVILRCVPISNHLYFYWYRQILGQKVEFLVSFYNNEISEKSEIFDDQFSVERPDGSNFTLKIRSTKLEDSAMYFCASSEAKTGDQPQHFGDGTRLSIL.

This chain connects TRBV4-1 to TRBJ1-2; 7 bases agree with TRBD1. From germline, CDR1 is MGHRA and CDR2 YSYEKL. The J segment lost 2 bases and the V segment lost 4 bases, leaving 4 bases of the junction unmatched. The length of the CDR3 is 14 residues. CDR3 region: CASSRSTGNYGYTF. CDR3 coding DNA: TGCGCCAGCAGCCGATCGACAGGGAACTATGGCTACACCTTC.

This clone was picked up a small number of times. The rearrangement joins TRBV4-1 to TRBJ1-1; the D gene is possibly TRBD1 (5 bases). Trimming stripped 1 base from V and 5 bases from J, with 14 bases between. The CDR3 sequence is 15 residues long. Germline V gene sequence: CDR1 MGHRA, CDR2 YSYEKL. The DNA of the CDR3 is TGCGCCAGCAGCCAAGTTCAGGGAGGGTGGACTGAAGCTTTCTTT. This codes for CASSQVQGGWTEAFF.

This chain uses TRBV5-6 with TRBJ1-2; 7 bases map to TRBD1. Losses at the gene ends were 4 bases for V and 4 bases for J; bases not matched to a gene: 10. This CDR3 comprises 15 residues. Germline-derived CDR1 and CDR2 are SGHDT and YYEEEE. In nucleotides, the CDR3 is TGTGCCAGCAGCGTCGGACAGGTCGGGGGCTATGGCTACACCTTC. Translated: CASSVGQVGGYGYTF.

The genes are TRBV18 and TRBJ1-1; D is unresolved. Between the trimmed V and J ends, which lost 2 bases and 0 bases, there was a span of 7 bases. The length of the CDR3 is 14 residues. The germline V gene has CDR1 KGHSH and CDR2 LQKENI. CDR3 in amino acids: CASSPTSMNTEAFF. As DNA, the CDR3 is TGTGCCAGCTCACCAACCAGTATGAACACTGAAGCTTTCTTT.

The rearrangement links TRBV4-2 to TRBJ2-3; 9 positions match TRBD2. Germline V CDR1 and CDR2: LGHNA, YNFKEQ. The length of the CDR3 is 15 residues. J lost 9 bases, V lost 4 bases, and 11 bases had no gene match. The CDR3 reads CASSPPSGGLPTQYF. DNA for the CDR3: TGTGCCAGCAGCCCCCCCAGCGGGGGGCTCCCCACGCAGTATTTT.

This clone was found a few times. The chain uses TRBV5-1 and TRBJ2-6; 9 bases line up with TRBD1. The CDR3 has 16 residues. With 0 bases clipped from V and 2 bases from J, the junction kept 0 bases outside the gene matches. Germline lookup yields CDR1 SGHRS and CDR2 YFSETQ. The CDR3 here is CASSLGDRAGANVLTF. As DNA, the CDR3 is TGCGCCAGCAGCTTGGGGGACAGGGCTGGGGCCAACGTCCTGACTTTC.

The chain uses TRBV3-1 (or the pseudogene TRBV3-2) and TRBJ2-7, with TRBD1 as a possible D gene (5 bases). The germline V gene has CDR1 LGHDT and CDR2 YNNKEL (reference sequence). The CDR3 length is 13 residues. Trimming left V 4 bases short and J 6 bases short, with 13 bases between. Here the CDR3 reads CASSLTTASEQYV. Written as DNA, the CDR3 is TGTGCCAGCAGCCTGACGACAGCCAGCGAGCAGTACGTC.

The chain combines TRBV5-1 with TRBJ2-7, with 11 bases fitting TRBD2. Per the germline V gene, CDR1 is SGHRS and CDR2 is YFSETQ. The V gene end was trimmed by 5 bases and the J gene end by 3 bases; junction bases not matched to a gene: 10. The CDR3 is 16 residues long. The CDR3: CASRLLAGVQSYEQYF. In DNA form, the CDR3 reads TGCGCCAGCAGGTTACTAGCGGGGGTGCAGAGCTACGAGCAGTACTTC.

V and J are TRBV5-3 and TRBJ1-1; D gene unclear. TRBV5-3 is an ORF, with its function uncertain. The CDR3 totals 17 residues. The V end was cut by 4 bases, the J end by 0 bases, with 19 bases between. The CDR3 nucleotides read TGTGCCAGAAGCGCCAAGAATGTATACTTAATGAACACTGAAGCTTTCTTT. Translated: CARSAKNVYLMNTEAFF.

This chain joins TRBV7-2 and TRBJ2-2; 7 nucleotides match TRBD1. In germline, CDR1 is SGHTA, CDR2 FQGNSA. The CDR3 loop spans 13 amino acids. The V gene end was trimmed by 5 bases and the J gene end by 5 bases; junction bases not matched to a gene: 2. CDR3 sequence: CASSHRGTGELFF. The CDR3 DNA reads as TGTGCCAGCAGCCACAGGGGAACCGGGGAGCTGTTTTTT.

V gene TRBV5-1 combines with J gene TRBJ2-3; TRBD2 agrees at 9 bases. The germline CDR1 and CDR2 sequences are SGHRS and YFSETQ. V shed 0 bases and J 4 bases; nucleotides not matched to a gene: 6. This CDR3 has 16 amino acids. The CDR3 sequence: CASSLGGGGAADTQYF. Here the CDR3 DNA reads TGCGCCAGCAGCTTGGGTGGCGGGGGGGCCGCAGATACGCAGTATTTT.